The 13 T cell receptor beta chains presented below share a single source sample, sequenced in a study of control samples from healthy donors and cancer patients. Produced via immunoSEQ multiplex PCR; TCRdb's table is partial and in-frame only. The repertoire holds around 130,000 clones, with around 96% as singletons. The sample comprised blood. The receptors were gathered from a man aged 25 to 40 in good health.

The chain has TRBV5-6 and TRBJ2-3; 7 positions agree with TRBD2. This CDR3 region has 15 residues. Germline CDR1 reads SGHDT; CDR2 reads YYEEEE. J gave up 0 bases and V 2 bases, and 3 bases lay outside the gene matches. CDR3 loop: CASSFLRGSTDTQYF. CDR3 coding DNA: TGTGCCAGCAGCTTTTTGCGGGGGAGCACAGATACGCAGTATTTT.

This rearrangement joins TRBV12-3 or TRBV12-4 to TRBJ2-7; D assignment may be TRBD1 or TRBD2 (5 bases each). V lost 5 bases and J lost 6, with 14 bases in between. The CDR3 has 13 amino acids. The DNA of the CDR3 is TGTGCCAGCAGTCCCGGACTGGGACCCGAGCAGTACTTC. This sequence encodes CASSPGLGPEQYF.

The chain combines TRBV6-2 or TRBV6-3 with TRBJ2-3; the D gene is possibly TRBD2 (6 bases). The CDR3 totals 14 residues. V lost 6 bases and J lost 6, with 16 bases in between. Germline loops: CDR1 MNHEY, CDR2 SVGEGT. The CDR3 DNA sequence: TGTGCCAGCAGCTCCAACCGACTAGGGGATACGCAGTATTTT. Residues: CASSSNRLGDTQYF.

The sample holds a few counts of this clone. The chain recombines TRBV6-2 or TRBV6-3 with TRBJ2-7; TRBD1 might be the D (6 bases). V dropped 6 bases and J dropped 3 bases, with 15 bases sitting between them. The CDR3 has 14 residues. The V gene's germline CDR1 is MNHEY and CDR2 SVGEGT. The CDR3 region has the DNA TGTGCCAGCAGCCGGACAGCCCCCGGCTACGAGCAGTACTTC. This gives the protein CASSRTAPGYEQYF.

The V call is TRBV12-5, the J call TRBJ1-6, with a possible D match to TRBD1 (6 bases). The CDR3 is made up of 16 amino acids. Germline CDR1 reads LGHNT; CDR2 reads FRNRAP. V dropped 3 bases and J dropped 9 bases, with 18 bases sitting between them. Here the CDR3 reads CASGFAGGGAGSPLHF. CDR3 DNA: TGTGCTAGTGGTTTCGCTGGTGGGGGGGCCGGTTCACCCCTCCACTTT.

In the case of this clone: An end of the junction does not agree with germline; a read error may underlie this. This rearrangement joins TRBV18 to TRBJ2-7, with D possibly matching TRBD1 (5 bases). The germline CDR1 and CDR2 sequences are KGHSH and LQKENI. The CDR3 has 13 amino acids. The CDR3 is CAGSLQVTYEQYF. The CDR3 DNA reads as TGTGCCGGCTCATTACAGGTTACCTACGAGCAGTACTTC.

V and J are TRBV7-3 and TRBJ2-7; 9 bases align to TRBD1. The CDR3 has 14 amino acids. Germline V CDR1 and CDR2: SGHTA, FQGTGA. The junction had 6 bases not matched to a gene; V was cut back by 4 bases and J by 5 bases. The CDR3 region is CASSSGTGSNEQYF. The CDR3 DNA is TGTGCCAGCAGCTCAGGGACAGGGAGTAACGAGCAGTACTTC.

The V call is TRBV4-1, the J call TRBJ2-2, with D possibly being TRBD1 (6 bases). Germline-derived CDR1 and CDR2 are MGHRA and YSYEKL. Trimming shortened V by 3 bases and J by 0 bases, and 14 bases separated the two germline ends. The CDR3 runs to 17 residues. The chain's CDR3 is CASSHQPGQPNTGELFF. CDR3 in DNA: TGCGCCAGCAGCCACCAACCGGGACAACCGAACACCGGGGAGCTGTTTTTT.

The rearrangement uses TRBV28 and TRBJ2-1; D is unresolved. This CDR3 spans 15 amino acids. Trimming shortened V by 1 base and J by 1 base, and 8 bases separated the two germline ends. Germline V gene sequence: CDR1 MDHEN, CDR2 SYDVKM. The CDR3: CASSLFRASYNEQFF. CDR3 in DNA: TGTGCCAGCAGTTTATTTCGGGCGTCCTACAATGAGCAGTTCTTC. The complete variable domain, with remaining parts taken from reference TRBV28 and TRBJ2-1, reads DVKVTQSSRYLVKRTGEKVFLECVQDMDHENMFWYRQDPGLGLRLIYFSYDVKMKEKGDIPEGYSVSREKKERFSLILESASTNQTSMYLCASSLFRASYNEQFFGPGTRLTVL.

The V gene is TRBV30, the J gene TRBJ1-6, with D perhaps TRBD1 (5 bases). Looked up from germline, CDR1 is GTSNPN and CDR2 is SVGIG (reference sequence). This CDR3 is built from 17 residues. Trimming took off 0 bases at V and 7 bases at J, with 19 bases between the two ends. The CDR3 spells CAWSVERGRGGNSPLHF. CDR3 sequence (DNA): TGTGCCTGGAGTGTTGAGCGCGGACGGGGGGGAAATTCACCCCTCCACTTT.

The V and J genes are TRBV10-3 and TRBJ2-1, with a tentative D call TRBD2 (6 bases). The CDR3 has 14 residues. Between the trimmed V and J ends, which lost 4 bases and 7 bases, there was a span of 14 bases. The V gene's germline CDR1 is ENHRY and CDR2 SYGVKD. CDR3: CAISVQGGGNEQFF. CDR3 DNA: TGTGCCATCAGTGTCCAGGGTGGGGGGAATGAGCAGTTCTTC.

This chain links TRBV2 with TRBJ1-5; 7 positions agree with TRBD1. The CDR3 extends over 15 amino acids. CDR1 is SNHLY and CDR2 is FYNNEI in the germline V gene. Trimming at V came to 5 bases and at J to 2 bases, leaving 6 bases not matched to a gene. In nucleotides, the CDR3 is TGTGCCAGCAGTCCAGGGGGTTTTGGCAATCAGCCCCAGCATTTT. Protein sequence: CASSPGGFGNQPQHF.

The chain links TRBV2 to TRBJ1-1; TRBD1 might be the D (5 bases). This CDR3 has 15 residues. From germline, CDR1 is SNHLY and CDR2 FYNNEI. V was clipped by 6 bases and J by 0 bases, with 14 bases between them. The chain's CDR3 is CASRRQRQLNTEAFF. The CDR3 DNA sequence: TGTGCCAGCAGACGACAGAGACAATTGAACACTGAAGCTTTCTTT.